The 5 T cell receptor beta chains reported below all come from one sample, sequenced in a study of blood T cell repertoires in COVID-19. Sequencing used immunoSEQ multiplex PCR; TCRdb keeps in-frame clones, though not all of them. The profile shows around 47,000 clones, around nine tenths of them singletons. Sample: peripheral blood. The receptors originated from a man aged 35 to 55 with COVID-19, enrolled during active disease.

Here the CDR3 reads CASSSPGLAEKETQYF. CDR3 DNA sequence: TGTGCCAGCAGCTCCCCGGGACTAGCGGAAAAAGAGACCCAGTACTTC. The chain uses TRBV7-9 and TRBJ2-5; 11 bases align to TRBD2. The V gene end was trimmed by 4 bases and the J gene end by 3 bases; junction bases not matched to a gene: 7. The CDR3 is made up of 16 amino acids. Germline CDR1 is SEHNR and CDR2 is FQNEAQ (reference sequence). Looking up the rest from reference TRBV7-9 and TRBJ2-5 gives the full variable domain: DTGVSQNPRHKITKRGQNVTFRCDPISEHNRLYWYRQTLGQGPEFLTYFQNEAQLEKSRLLSDRFSAERPKGSFSTLEIQRTEQGDSAMYLCASSSPGLAEKETQYFGPGTRLLVL.

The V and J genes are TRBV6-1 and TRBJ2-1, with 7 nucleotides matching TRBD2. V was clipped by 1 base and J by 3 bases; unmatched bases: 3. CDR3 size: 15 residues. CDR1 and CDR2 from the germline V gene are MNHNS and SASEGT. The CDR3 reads CASSEGERGYNEQFF. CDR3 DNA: TGTGCCAGCAGTGAAGGGGAGCGGGGCTACAATGAGCAGTTCTTC.

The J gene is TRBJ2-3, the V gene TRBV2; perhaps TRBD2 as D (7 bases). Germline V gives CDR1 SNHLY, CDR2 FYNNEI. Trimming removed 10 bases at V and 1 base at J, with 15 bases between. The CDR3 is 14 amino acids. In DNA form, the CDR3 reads TGTGCCACTCAGAGGGAGGGGGGCACAGATACGCAGTATTTT. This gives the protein CATQREGGTDTQYF.

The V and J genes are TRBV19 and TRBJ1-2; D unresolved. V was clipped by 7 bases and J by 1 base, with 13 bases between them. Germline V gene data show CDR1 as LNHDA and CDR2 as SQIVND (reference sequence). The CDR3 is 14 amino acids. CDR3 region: CASNIDGVNYGYTF. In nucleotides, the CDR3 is TGTGCCAGTAACATCGACGGGGTTAACTATGGCTACACCTTC.

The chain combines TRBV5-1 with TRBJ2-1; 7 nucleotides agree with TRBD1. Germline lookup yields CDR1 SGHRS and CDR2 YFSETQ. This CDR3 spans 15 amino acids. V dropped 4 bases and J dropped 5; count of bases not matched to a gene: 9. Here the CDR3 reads CASSPSGGQHNEQFF. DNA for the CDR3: TGCGCCAGCAGCCCCTCTGGGGGACAGCACAATGAGCAGTTCTTC.